The present entry profiles one T cell receptor (beta chain) with its context. Its antigen remains unidentified. Researchers sorted roughly 310,000 cells of each CD8+ T cell subset in triplicate. Through 5' RACE with UMI labels, the TRB cDNA libraries were prepared. No DNA is given; TCRdb re-called the 5' RACE reads and lists each CDR3 protein once. The sample is made up of 38,000 or so distinct CDR3 sequences, and the top ten hold about 2% of it. The data are from a study of CXCR3-negative and CXCR3-positive naive CD8 T cells. The study, taken as a whole, reports: Memory cells showed distinct TRBV-TRBJ patterns, while the two naive subsets matched.

This CDR3 has 12 amino acids. Sample: naive CXCR3- CD8+ T cells from blood. Subset meaning: CD45RO-CCR7+CD27+CD95- naive CD8+ T cells lacking CXCR3 (TNR3-). J is TRBJ2-3 and V is TRBV12-3 or TRBV12-4. This receptor was taken from a human donor in good health. Some clones in this sample may be carry-over from other donors' samples. CDR3 region: CASSYDLDTQYF.